This T cell receptor beta chain comes out of a study of regulatory T cells in long-lasting Graves disease. As for this clonotype: The target antigen is unknown. This may stem from a read error, because a much larger clone lies one nucleotide away.

General study results and limits: When disease was persistent, TRBV28, TRBJ1-2 and TRBJ2-5 were the favored segments.

The TCR beta library used iRepertoire HTBI primers with Arm-PCR amplification of CDR3. TCRdb processed the multiplex PCR reads anew with MiXCR; each CDR3 protein has one entry. The sample lists 400,000 to 600,000 distinct CDR3 sequences; 20% to 25% were seen once. Indicated time point: persistent/refractory GD, antithyroid drugs over 5 years with positive TRAb. The TCR library was made from RNA extracted from PBMCs. Germline values: CDR1 SNHLY, CDR2 FYNNEI. The length of the CDR3 is 15 residues. This sequence originates from a female donor with Graves disease. The material sequenced was peripheral blood mononuclear cells (PBMCs), taken when the disease was refractory, from a patient treated with antithyroid drugs. V gene TRBV2 combines with J gene TRBJ2-5; D is unresolved. CDR3 residues: CASSYDRANQGTQYF. CDR3 DNA sequence: TGTGCCAGCAGTTACGATAGAGCCAACCAAGGGACCCAGTACTTC.